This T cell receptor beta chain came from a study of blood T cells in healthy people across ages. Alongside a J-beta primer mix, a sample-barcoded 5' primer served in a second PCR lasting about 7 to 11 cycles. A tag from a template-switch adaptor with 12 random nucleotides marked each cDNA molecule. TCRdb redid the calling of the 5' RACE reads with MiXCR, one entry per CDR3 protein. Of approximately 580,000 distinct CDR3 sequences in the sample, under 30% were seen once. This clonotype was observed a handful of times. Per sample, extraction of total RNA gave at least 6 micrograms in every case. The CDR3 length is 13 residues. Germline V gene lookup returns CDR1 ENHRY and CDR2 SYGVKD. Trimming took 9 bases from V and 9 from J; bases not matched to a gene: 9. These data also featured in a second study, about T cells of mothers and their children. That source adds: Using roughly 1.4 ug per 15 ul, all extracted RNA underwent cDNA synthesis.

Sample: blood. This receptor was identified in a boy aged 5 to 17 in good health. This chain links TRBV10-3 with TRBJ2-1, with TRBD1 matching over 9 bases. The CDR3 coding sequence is TGTGCCATTTCGCCGGGACAGGGCGGTGAGCAGTTCTTC. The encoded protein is CAISPGQGGEQFF.